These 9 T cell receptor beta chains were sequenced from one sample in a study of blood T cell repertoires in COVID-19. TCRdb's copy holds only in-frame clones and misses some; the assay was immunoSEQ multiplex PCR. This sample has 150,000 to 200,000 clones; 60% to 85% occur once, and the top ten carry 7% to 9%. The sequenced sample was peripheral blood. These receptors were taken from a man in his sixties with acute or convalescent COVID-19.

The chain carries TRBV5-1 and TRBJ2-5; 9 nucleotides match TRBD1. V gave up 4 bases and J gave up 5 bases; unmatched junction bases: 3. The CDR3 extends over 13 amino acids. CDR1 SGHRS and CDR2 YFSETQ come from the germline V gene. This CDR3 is CASSGGQGETQYF. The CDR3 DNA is TGCGCCAGCAGCGGGGGACAGGGCGAGACCCAGTACTTC.

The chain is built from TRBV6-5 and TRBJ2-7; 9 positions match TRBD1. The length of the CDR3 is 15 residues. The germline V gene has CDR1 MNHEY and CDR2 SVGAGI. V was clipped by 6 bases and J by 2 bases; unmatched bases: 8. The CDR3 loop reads CASRYATGGTYEQYF. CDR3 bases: TGTGCCAGCAGGTATGCGACAGGGGGAACCTACGAGCAGTACTTC.

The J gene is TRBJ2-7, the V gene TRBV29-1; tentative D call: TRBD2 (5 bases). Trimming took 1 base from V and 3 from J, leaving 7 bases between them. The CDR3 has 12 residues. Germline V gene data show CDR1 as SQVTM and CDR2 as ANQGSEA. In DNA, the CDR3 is TGCAGCGTTGAAGCCGGGGACTACGAGCAGTACTTC. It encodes CSVEAGDYEQYF.

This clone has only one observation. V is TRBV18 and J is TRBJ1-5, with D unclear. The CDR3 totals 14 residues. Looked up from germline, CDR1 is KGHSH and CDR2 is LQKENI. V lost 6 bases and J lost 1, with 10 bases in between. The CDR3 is CASSQQASNQPQHF. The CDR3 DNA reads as TGTGCCAGCTCCCAGCAGGCGAGCAATCAGCCCCAGCATTTT.

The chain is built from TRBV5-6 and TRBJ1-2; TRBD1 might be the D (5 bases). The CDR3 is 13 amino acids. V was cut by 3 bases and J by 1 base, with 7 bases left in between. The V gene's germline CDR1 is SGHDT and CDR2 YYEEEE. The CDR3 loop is CASSSDSNYGYTF. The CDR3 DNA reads TGTGCCAGCAGCTCCGACAGTAACTATGGCTACACCTTC.

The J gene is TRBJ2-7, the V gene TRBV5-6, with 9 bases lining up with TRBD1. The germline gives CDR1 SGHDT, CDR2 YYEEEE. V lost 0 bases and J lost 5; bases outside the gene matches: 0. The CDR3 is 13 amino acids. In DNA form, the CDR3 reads TGTGCCAGCAGCTTGGACAGGGGGCACGAGCAGTACTTC. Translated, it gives CASSLDRGHEQYF.

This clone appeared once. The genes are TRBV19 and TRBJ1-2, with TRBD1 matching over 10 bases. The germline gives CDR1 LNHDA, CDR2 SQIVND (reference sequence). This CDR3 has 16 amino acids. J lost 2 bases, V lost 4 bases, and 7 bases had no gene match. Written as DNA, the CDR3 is TGTGCCAGTAGTACCCCCCCGGGACAGGGGAACTATGGCTACACCTTC. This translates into CASSTPPGQGNYGYTF.

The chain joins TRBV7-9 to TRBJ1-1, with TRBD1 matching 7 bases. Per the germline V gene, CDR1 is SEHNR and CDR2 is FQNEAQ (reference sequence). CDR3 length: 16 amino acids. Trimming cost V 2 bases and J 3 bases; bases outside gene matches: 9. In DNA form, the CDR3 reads TGTGCCAGCAGCTTATACGGGTGGGGGACAGACACTGAAGCTTTCTTT. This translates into CASSLYGWGTDTEAFF.

CDR3 protein: CASSPMPTGMGYEQYF. CDR3 DNA: TGTGCCAGCAGCCCGATGCCGACAGGGATGGGGTACGAGCAGTACTTC. The J gene is TRBJ2-7, the V gene TRBV27; 7 bases are shared with TRBD1. From germline, CDR1 is MNHEY and CDR2 SMNVEV (reference sequence). The CDR3 contains 16 residues. The V segment lost 6 bases and the J segment 4 bases; nucleotides outside the gene matches: 15.